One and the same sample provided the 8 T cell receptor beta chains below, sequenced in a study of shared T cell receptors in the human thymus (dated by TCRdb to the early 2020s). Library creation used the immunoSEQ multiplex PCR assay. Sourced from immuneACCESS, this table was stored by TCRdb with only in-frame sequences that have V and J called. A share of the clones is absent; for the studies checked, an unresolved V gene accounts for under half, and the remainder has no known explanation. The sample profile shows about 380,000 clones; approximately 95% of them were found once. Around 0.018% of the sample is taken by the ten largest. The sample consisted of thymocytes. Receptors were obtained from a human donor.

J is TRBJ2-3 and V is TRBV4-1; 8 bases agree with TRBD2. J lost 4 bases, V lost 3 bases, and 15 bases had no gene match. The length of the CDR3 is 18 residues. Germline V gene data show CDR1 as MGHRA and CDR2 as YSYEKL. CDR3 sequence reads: CASSHPQGALAAPDTQYF. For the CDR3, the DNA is TGCGCCAGCAGCCATCCCCAGGGAGCACTAGCGGCCCCAGATACGCAGTATTTT.

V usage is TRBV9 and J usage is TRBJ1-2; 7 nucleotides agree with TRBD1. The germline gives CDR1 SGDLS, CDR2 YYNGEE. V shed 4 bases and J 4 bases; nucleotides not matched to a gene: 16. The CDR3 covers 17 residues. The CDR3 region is CASSLSTGAPDSYGYTF. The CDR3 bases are TGTGCCAGCAGCTTGAGTACAGGGGCCCCCGACAGCTATGGCTACACCTTC.

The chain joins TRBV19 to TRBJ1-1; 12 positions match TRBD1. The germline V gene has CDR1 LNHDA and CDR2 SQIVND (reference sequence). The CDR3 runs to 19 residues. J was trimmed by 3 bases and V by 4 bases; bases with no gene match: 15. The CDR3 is CASSTSTRDRGQFDTEAFF. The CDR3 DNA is TGTGCCAGTAGTACCTCGACCAGGGACAGGGGGCAATTCGACACTGAAGCTTTCTTT.

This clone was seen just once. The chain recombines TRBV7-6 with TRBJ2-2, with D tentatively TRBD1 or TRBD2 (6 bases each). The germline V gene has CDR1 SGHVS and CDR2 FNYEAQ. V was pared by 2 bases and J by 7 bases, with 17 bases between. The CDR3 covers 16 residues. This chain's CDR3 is CASSLTATGGGGELFF. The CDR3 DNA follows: TGTGCCAGCAGCTTAACCGCTACCGGGGGCGGCGGGGAGCTGTTTTTT.

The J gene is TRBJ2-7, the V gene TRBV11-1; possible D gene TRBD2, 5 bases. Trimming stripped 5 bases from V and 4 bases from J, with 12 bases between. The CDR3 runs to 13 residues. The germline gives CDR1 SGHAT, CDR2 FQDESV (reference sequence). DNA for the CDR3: TGTGCCAGCAGCATGGGGAGCTGTTACGAGCAGTACTTC. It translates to CASSMGSCYEQYF.

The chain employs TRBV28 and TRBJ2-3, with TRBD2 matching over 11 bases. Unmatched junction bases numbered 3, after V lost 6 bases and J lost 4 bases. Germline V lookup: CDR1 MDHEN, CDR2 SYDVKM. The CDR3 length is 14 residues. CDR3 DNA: TGTGCCAGCAGGCTAGCGGGAGGACCAGATACGCAGTATTTT. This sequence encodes CASRLAGGPDTQYF.

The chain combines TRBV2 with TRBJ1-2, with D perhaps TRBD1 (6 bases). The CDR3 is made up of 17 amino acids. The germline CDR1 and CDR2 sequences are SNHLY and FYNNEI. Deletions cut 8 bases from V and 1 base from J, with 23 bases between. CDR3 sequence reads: CASQLGAAADHNYGYTF. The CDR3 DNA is TGTGCCAGCCAATTGGGGGCCGCGGCCGATCATAACTATGGCTACACCTTC.

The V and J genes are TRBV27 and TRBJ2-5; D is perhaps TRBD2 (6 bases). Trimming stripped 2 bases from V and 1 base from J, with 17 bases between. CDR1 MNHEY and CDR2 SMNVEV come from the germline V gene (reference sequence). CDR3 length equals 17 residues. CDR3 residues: CASSLRSAGLIQETQYF. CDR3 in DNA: TGTGCCAGCAGTTTAAGGTCAGCGGGCCTAATCCAAGAGACCCAGTACTTC.